The sequence of this T cell receptor (beta chain) was determined in a study of CD8 T cells in Susac syndrome. The V segment lost 4 bases and the J segment 6 bases; nucleotides outside the gene matches: 8. The CDR3 totals 17 residues. Germline V gives CDR1 SGHNT, CDR2 YYREEE (reference sequence). TCR beta from blood CD8+ and CD4+ T cells was sequenced. Reverse transcription of about 0.45 to 1 ug RNA was performed with random hexamers. MiXCR was run by TCRdb on the immunoSEQ multiplex PCR reads, yielding one entry per CDR3 protein. The sample lists tens of thousands of distinct CDR3 sequences, 93% occurring once.

The sequencing sample was made of CD4+ T cells from PBMCs. This chain links TRBV5-4 with TRBJ2-3; 16 bases align to TRBD2. This clonotype was sampled from a human donor with Susac syndrome. The CDR3 protein is CASSDGTSGGAADTQYF. The CDR3 nucleotides read TGTGCCAGCAGCGACGGGACTAGCGGGGGGGCAGCGGATACGCAGTATTTT.